This paragraph covers one T cell receptor beta chain sequence. These data belong to a study of response to subunit inactivated influenza vaccine. One entry per CDR3 protein results from TCRdb running MiXCR on the RT-PCR reads. Of hundreds of thousands of distinct CDR3 sequences listed, approximately 10% are singletons. The CDR3 is made up of 15 amino acids. V lost 0 bases and J 4 bases, leaving 10 bases between the germline ends. Germline loops: CDR1 SGDLS, CDR2 YYNGEE. This same sample was also part of a study on T cells expressing NK-cell markers. From that study: TCR beta cDNA was made by 5'RACE template switching with UMIs.

The chain joins TRBV9 to TRBJ2-2; tentative D call: TRBD2 (5 bases). Material: PBMCs from blood, obtained on the day of vaccination. The source is a man in his forties or fifties who received an inactivated influenza vaccine. CDR3 sequence (DNA): TGTGCCAGCAGCGTAGGGACTCTCTTCACCGGGGAGCTGTTTTTT. This codes for CASSVGTLFTGELFF. The complete variable domain, with remaining parts taken from reference TRBV9 and TRBJ2-2, reads DSGVTQTPKHLITATGQRVTLRCSPRSGDLSVYWYQQSLDQGLQFLIQYYNGEERAKGNILERFSAQQFPDLHSELNLSSLELGDSALYFCASSVGTLFTGELFFGEGSRLTVL.